This is a list of T cell receptor beta chains from one sample in a study of T cells in Graves' hyperthyroidism and ophthalmopathy. TCRdb ran MiXCR on the multiplex PCR reads and lists one entry per CDR3 protein. Of hundreds of thousands of distinct CDR3 sequences in the sample, 20% to 25% were seen once. What was sequenced was blood. The receptors shown here come from a man in his thirties or forties with Graves' ophthalmopathy. CDR3s include the opening cysteine and the closing phenylalanine or tryptophan. A D gene is named only where the DNA matches it firmly. The size of a clone is reported for some rows only, either as once, few or many, or as a class for expanded clones.

>.|TRBV7-3|TRBD2|TRBJ2-5
CASSQTSGRLTVGETQYF
TGTGCCAGCAGCCAGACTAGCGGGAGATTGACGGTCGGGGAGACCCAGTACTTC
>.|TRBV2|.|TRBJ2-2
CASSEVQTNTGELFF
TGTGCCAGCAGTGAGGTACAAACGAACACCGGGGAGCTGTTTTTT
>many|TRBV3-1|.|TRBJ2-5
CASGPGGTETQYF
TGTGCCAGCGGTCCAGGAGGGACAGAGACCCAGTACTTC
>few|TRBV7-6|.|TRBJ2-7
CASSPTGEGVNEQYF
TGTGCCAGCAGCCCCACAGGGGAGGGGGTGAACGAGCAGTACTTC
>many|TRBV6-1|.|TRBJ2-5
CASSETPLLGETQYF
TGTGCCAGCAGTGAAACCCCCCTACTAGGGGAGACCCAGTACTTC
>many|TRBV30|.|TRBJ1-5
CAWSVGPSRGPQHF
TGTGCCTGGAGTGTTGGACCTTCCAGGGGGCCCCAGCATTTT
>.|TRBV9|.|TRBJ1-6
CASSVLGRDSPLHF
TGTGCCAGCAGCGTCTTGGGTCGAGATTCACCCCTCCACTTT
>.|TRBV10-2|.|TRBJ2-5
CASSEHPQETQYF
TGCGCCAGCAGTGAACATCCTCAAGAGACCCAGTACTTC
>.|TRBV3-1|.|TRBJ2-1
CASNSRGASNEQFF
TGTGCCAGCAACTCCCGAGGGGCGTCCAATGAGCAGTTCTTC
>.|TRBV5-6|TRBD2|TRBJ2-7
CASSTGRAINEQYF
TGTGCCAGCAGCACCGGGAGGGCCATAAACGAGCAGTACTTC
>.|TRBV7-2|TRBD1|TRBJ1-5
CASSLGTGRYQPQHF
TGTGCCAGCAGCTTAGGGACAGGGAGATATCAGCCCCAGCATTTT
>few|TRBV6-1|.|TRBJ2-7
CASSSTPDGSYEQYF
TGTGCCAGCAGTTCCACCCCGGACGGAAGCTACGAGCAGTACTTC
>many|TRBV11-1|.|TRBJ1-1
CASSLRVLDTEAFF
TGTGCCAGCAGCTTACGGGTTTTGGACACTGAAGCTTTCTTT
>many|TRBV11-2|TRBD1|TRBJ2-3
CASSLPGTGFPDTQYF
TGTGCCAGCAGCTTACCCGGGACAGGGTTTCCAGATACGCAGTATTTT
>.|TRBV6-4|.|TRBJ2-6
CASKGTRARSGANVLTF
TGTGCCAGCAAAGGGACAAGGGCCCGCTCTGGGGCCAACGTCCTGACTTTC
>.|TRBV7-2|.|TRBJ1-2
CASSLRAINYGYTF
TGTGCCAGCAGCTTACGGGCCATTAACTATGGCTACACCTTC
>few|TRBV12-3/TRBV12-4|TRBD2|TRBJ2-1
CASTVTSGGPYNEQFF
TGTGCCAGCACCGTAACTAGCGGGGGCCCCTACAATGAGCAGTTCTTC
>.|TRBV19|TRBD1|TRBJ2-7
CASSGSLRQGKAYEQYF
TGTGCCAGTAGTGGTTCCTTAAGACAGGGGAAGGCCTACGAGCAGTACTTC
>few|TRBV19|.|TRBJ2-7
CASSTRGPQDREQYF
TGTGCCAGTAGTACCCGGGGCCCGCAGGATCGCGAGCAGTACTTC
>.|TRBV12-3/TRBV12-4|.|TRBJ2-3
CASKINRGLRYTDTQYF
TGTGCCAGCAAGATAAACCGGGGACTGAGGTACACAGATACGCAGTATTTT
>.|TRBV29-1|.|TRBJ2-2
CSVALLVGSRTRGTGELFF
TGCAGCGTTGCGCTTTTGGTTGGGTCCCGGACTCGGGGCACCGGGGAGCTGTTTTTT
>.|TRBV4-2|TRBD1|TRBJ1-1
CASSPGQGIHTEAFF
TGTGCCAGCAGCCCGGGACAGGGAATTCACACTGAAGCTTTCTTT
>.|TRBV20-1|.|TRBJ2-7
CSARRGIDEQYF
TGCAGTGCTAGGAGGGGAATCGACGAGCAGTACTTC
>.|TRBV18|.|TRBJ2-5
CASSPGSAGETQYF
TGTGCCAGCTCACCAGGGTCGGCGGGTGAGACCCAGTACTTC
>many|TRBV4-2|TRBD2|TRBJ2-7
CASSTRLAGSQGAYEQYF
TGTGCCAGCAGCACCCGACTAGCGGGTAGCCAAGGAGCCTACGAGCAGTACTTC
>.|TRBV13|.|TRBJ2-7
CASSLVSREQYF
TGTGCCAGCAGCTTGGTCTCGCGGGAGCAGTACTTC
>few|TRBV19|.|TRBJ2-3
CASSGGRITDTQYF
TGTGCCAGTAGTGGAGGACGGATCACAGATACGCAGTATTTT
>few|TRBV19|TRBD1|TRBJ2-2
CASSIATGANSNTGELFF
TGTGCCAGTAGTATAGCCACAGGGGCGAATTCGAACACCGGGGAGCTGTTTTTT
>few|TRBV20-1|.|TRBJ2-1
CSARVQEIYNEQFF
TGCAGTGCTAGAGTACAGGAGATCTACAATGAGCAGTTCTTC
>.|TRBV30|TRBD2|TRBJ2-1
CAWSVKGASGMNEQFF
TGTGCCTGGAGTGTAAAGGGGGCTAGCGGGATGAATGAGCAGTTCTTC